These 21 T cell receptor beta chains were all obtained from the same sample, sequenced in a study of T-cell memory formation after mild COVID-19. MiXCR, run by TCRdb on the 5' RACE reads, gives a single entry per CDR3 protein. The sample records about 470,000 distinct CDR3 sequences, around a quarter being singletons. Sequencing was carried out using PBMCs or a T cell subset sorted from them (not recorded which). These receptors were collected from an adult woman who had mild COVID-19 (a few samples of this study predate the infection). Cell type and time point are not known.

The V call is TRBV9, the J call TRBJ1-4; D is uncertain. This CDR3 has 15 amino acids. V dropped 3 bases and J dropped 4 bases, with 13 bases sitting between them. Germline V CDR1 and CDR2: SGDLS, YYNGEE. CDR3 DNA sequence: TGTGCCAGCAGCGGACGGTGGGGAAATAATGAAAAACTGTTTTTT. This sequence encodes CASSGRWGNNEKLFF.

In this sample, this clonotype turned up a few times. The V call is TRBV7-9, the J call TRBJ1-1, with TRBD1 as a possible D gene (5 bases). There are 15 residues in the CDR3. Germline V gives CDR1 SEHNR, CDR2 FQNEAQ (reference sequence). The V gene lost 5 bases and the J gene lost 2 bases, with 15 bases spanning the gap. As DNA, the CDR3 is TGTGCCAGCAGCGTGGGAGGGGCTCTCAACACTGAAGCTTTCTTT. Encoded protein: CASSVGGALNTEAFF.

This clonotype has just a few counts. The chain has TRBV12-3 or TRBV12-4 and TRBJ2-3; tentatively, D is TRBD1 or TRBD2 (5 bases each). This CDR3 is 12 amino acids long. The V end lost 3 bases, the J end lost 7 bases, and 8 bases lay between the germline ends. CDR3 amino acids: CASSFWGNTQYF. CDR3 DNA: TGTGCCAGCAGTTTTTGGGGGAATACGCAGTATTTT.

This clonotype was detected only a few times. The CDR3 coding sequence is TGTGCCAGCAGGAAACTAGCGGAGTCCTACGAGCAGTACTTC. This encodes CASRKLAESYEQYF. The rearrangement joins TRBV27 to TRBJ2-7; 8 bases align to TRBD2. The germline gives CDR1 MNHEY, CDR2 SMNVEV (reference sequence). This CDR3 spans 14 amino acids. The V and J ends lost 6 bases and 1 base, in that order; junction bases with no gene match: 5.

This clonotype was detected only a few times. The chain carries TRBV7-8 and TRBJ2-5; possible D gene TRBD1, 6 bases. The V gene lost 5 bases and the J gene lost 0 bases, with 16 bases spanning the gap. The CDR3 covers 16 residues. Germline CDR1 is SGHVS and CDR2 is FQNEAQ. This CDR3 is CASSVSPRTDQETQYF. DNA of the CDR3: TGTGCCAGCAGCGTATCACCCAGGACAGACCAAGAGACCCAGTACTTC.

This clonotype was recorded at least ten times. The J gene is TRBJ2-1, the V gene TRBV7-2; 8 bases are a match to TRBD2. The germline V gene encodes CDR1 SGHTA and CDR2 FQGNSA. There are 15 residues in the CDR3. V shed 1 base and J 10 bases; nucleotides not matched to a gene: 9. The CDR3 DNA reads as TGTGCCAGCAGCTTAGGGTTAGCGGGACCGGGGGAGCAGTTCTTC. Protein product: CASSLGLAGPGEQFF.

The genes are TRBV5-5 and TRBJ2-3, with D possibly matching TRBD1 (5 bases). The CDR3 covers 17 residues. Trimming pared 4 bases from V and 0 bases from J, leaving 18 bases between. Germline CDR1 reads SGHKS; CDR2 reads YYEKEE (reference sequence). In nucleotides, the CDR3 is TGTGCCAGCAGCCCAGCCCCGACGACAGCGAGCACAGATACGCAGTATTTT. Amino acid sequence: CASSPAPTTASTDTQYF.

The chain employs TRBV15 and TRBJ2-7, with 13 bases that match TRBD2. Trimming at V came to 4 bases and at J to 5 bases, leaving 5 bases not matched to a gene. The CDR3 extends over 15 amino acids. Germline values: CDR1 LNHNV, CDR2 YYDKDF (reference sequence). CDR3: CATSTRLAGGHEQYF. The CDR3 nucleotides read TGTGCCACCAGCACTAGACTAGCGGGGGGCCACGAGCAGTACTTC.

The genes are TRBV28 and TRBJ1-2; 12 bases are a match to TRBD1. Germline assignment: CDR1 MDHEN and CDR2 SYDVKM. The CDR3 has 15 amino acids. V trimming: 5 bases; J trimming: 8 bases; junction bases outside the gene matches: 9. In nucleotides, the CDR3 is TGTGCCAGCAGTCCCGGGACAGGGGGCATGGAAGGCTACACCTTC. It specifies CASSPGTGGMEGYTF.

This clonotype was recorded once. This rearrangement joins TRBV5-1 to TRBJ2-1, with 7 bases that match TRBD2. The CDR3 has 15 residues. Per the germline V gene, CDR1 is SGHRS and CDR2 is YFSETQ. The V gene end was trimmed by 1 base and the J gene end by 5 bases; junction bases not matched to a gene: 6. The CDR3 spells CASSLLSSGNNEQFF. CDR3 nucleotide sequence: TGCGCCAGCAGCTTGTTGTCTAGCGGAAACAATGAGCAGTTCTTC.

This chain links TRBV19 with TRBJ2-1, with 9 nucleotides matching TRBD1. Looked up from germline, CDR1 is LNHDA and CDR2 is SQIVND (reference sequence). V lost 9 bases to trimming and J lost 4 bases; unmatched junction nucleotides: 4. The CDR3 has 13 amino acids. The CDR3 sequence: CASSGTGYNEQFF. CDR3 sequence (DNA): TGTGCCAGCTCCGGGACAGGGTACAATGAGCAGTTCTTC.

This chain uses TRBV28 with TRBJ2-5; 7 bases align to TRBD2. The CDR3 length is 12 residues. J gave up 2 bases and V 11 bases, and 5 bases lay outside the gene matches. Germline V lookup: CDR1 MDHEN, CDR2 SYDVKM. The CDR3 region is CASRDYQETQYF. The CDR3 DNA reads TGTGCCTCCCGGGACTATCAAGAGACCCAGTACTTC.

The gene calls are TRBV7-8 and TRBJ2-1; D not certain. V was clipped by 4 bases and J by 8 bases, with 6 bases between them. Germline loops: CDR1 SGHVS, CDR2 FQNEAQ. CDR3 size: 11 residues. CDR3: CASSSTDEQFF. For the CDR3, the DNA is TGTGCCAGCAGCTCGACCGATGAGCAGTTCTTC. The full variable domain, with the rest looked up from reference TRBV7-8 and TRBJ2-1, is GAGVSQSPRYKVAKRGQDVALRCDPISGHVSLFWYQQALGQGPEFLTYFQNEAQLDKSGLPSDRFFAERPEGSVSTLKIQRTQQEDSAVYLCASSSTDEQFFGPGTRLTVL.

The chain uses TRBV20-1 and TRBJ2-1; TRBD2 agrees at 12 bases. The V gene end was trimmed by 7 bases and the J gene end by 7 bases; junction bases not matched to a gene: 20. There are 18 residues in the CDR3. The germline V gene has CDR1 DFQATT and CDR2 SNEGSKA (reference sequence). The CDR3 here is CSVSTSGSKVYNRNEQFF. The DNA of the CDR3 is TGCAGTGTCTCGACTAGCGGGAGCAAAGTGTACAATCGGAATGAGCAGTTCTTC.

The rearrangement joins TRBV18 to TRBJ2-7; 8 bases align to TRBD2. With V trimmed by 3 bases and J by 6 bases, 7 bases remained unmatched. Looked up from germline, CDR1 is KGHSH and CDR2 is LQKENI. The CDR3 covers 14 residues. The CDR3 loop is CASSPIPGGVEQYF. CDR3 in DNA: TGTGCCAGCTCACCCATCCCCGGGGGGGTCGAGCAGTACTTC. Looking up the rest from reference TRBV18 and TRBJ2-7 gives the full variable domain: NAGVMQNPRHLVRRRGQEARLRCSPMKGHSHVYWYRQLPEEGLKFMVYLQKENIIDESGMPKERFSAEFPKEGPSILRIQQVVRGDSAAYFCASSPIPGGVEQYFGPGTRLTVT.

The rearrangement links TRBV11-2 to TRBJ2-1; D could derive from TRBD1 or TRBD2 (5 bases each). V gave up 5 bases and J gave up 3 bases, with 14 bases separating them. This CDR3 has 15 amino acids. Germline V CDR1 and CDR2: SGHAT, FQNNGV. The CDR3 here is CASSRSGPIYNEQFF. CDR3 nucleotide sequence: TGTGCCAGCAGCCGCTCGGGACCGATCTACAATGAGCAGTTCTTC.

Only a few counts were recorded for this clonotype. CDR3 coding DNA: TGCGCCAGCAGCCAGGTCCGGGACTACGAGCAGTACTTC. Protein sequence: CASSQVRDYEQYF. J is TRBJ2-7 and V is TRBV4-1; TRBD2 is a possible D gene (5 bases). The ends were cut back, 3 bases at V and 3 bases at J, with 9 bases in the middle. Germline V gene data show CDR1 as MGHRA and CDR2 as YSYEKL. This CDR3 spans 13 amino acids.

V usage is TRBV7-6 and J usage is TRBJ2-7, with D unclear. The CDR3 is 14 amino acids. Germline CDR1 and CDR2: SGHVS and FNYEAQ. V lost 4 bases and J 6 bases, leaving 16 bases between the germline ends. The CDR3 reads CASSWDILASEQYF. The CDR3 region has the DNA TGTGCCAGCAGCTGGGATATATTGGCTAGCGAGCAGTACTTC.

This clonotype was detected a few times. This chain uses TRBV7-9 with TRBJ2-7; no clear D. The CDR3 sequence is 14 residues long. Deletions cut 2 bases from V and 6 bases from J, with 14 bases between. Germline CDR1 is SEHNR and CDR2 is FQNEAQ (reference sequence). The CDR3 reads CASSLFLGRGEQYF. For the CDR3, the DNA is TGTGCCAGCAGCTTATTTCTTGGCAGAGGCGAGCAGTACTTC.

The V gene is TRBV7-7, the J gene TRBJ2-7; perhaps TRBD2 as D (5 bases). CDR3 length: 16 amino acids. The V end lost 0 bases, the J end lost 1 base, and 13 bases lay between the germline ends. Germline CDR1 and CDR2: SSHAT and FNYEAQ (reference sequence). CDR3 sequence: CASSLATRTGSYEQYF. CDR3 sequence (DNA): TGTGCCAGCAGCTTAGCGACAAGGACGGGGTCCTACGAGCAGTACTTC. The complete variable domain, with remaining parts taken from reference TRBV7-7 and TRBJ2-7, reads GAGVSQSPRYKVTKRGQDVTLRCDPISSHATLYWYQQALGQGPEFLTYFNYEAQPDKSGLPSDRFSAERPEGSISTLTIQRTEQRDSAMYRCASSLATRTGSYEQYFGPGTRLTVT.

This clonotype was seen at least ten times. The chain employs TRBV4-2 and TRBJ2-3; perhaps TRBD2 as D (6 bases). Germline CDR1 and CDR2: LGHNA and YNFKEQ. V dropped 4 bases and J dropped 2 bases, with 13 bases sitting between them. The CDR3 totals 15 residues. CDR3: CASSPGTGDTDTQYF. DNA of the CDR3: TGTGCCAGCAGCCCCGGGACTGGAGACACAGATACGCAGTATTTT.